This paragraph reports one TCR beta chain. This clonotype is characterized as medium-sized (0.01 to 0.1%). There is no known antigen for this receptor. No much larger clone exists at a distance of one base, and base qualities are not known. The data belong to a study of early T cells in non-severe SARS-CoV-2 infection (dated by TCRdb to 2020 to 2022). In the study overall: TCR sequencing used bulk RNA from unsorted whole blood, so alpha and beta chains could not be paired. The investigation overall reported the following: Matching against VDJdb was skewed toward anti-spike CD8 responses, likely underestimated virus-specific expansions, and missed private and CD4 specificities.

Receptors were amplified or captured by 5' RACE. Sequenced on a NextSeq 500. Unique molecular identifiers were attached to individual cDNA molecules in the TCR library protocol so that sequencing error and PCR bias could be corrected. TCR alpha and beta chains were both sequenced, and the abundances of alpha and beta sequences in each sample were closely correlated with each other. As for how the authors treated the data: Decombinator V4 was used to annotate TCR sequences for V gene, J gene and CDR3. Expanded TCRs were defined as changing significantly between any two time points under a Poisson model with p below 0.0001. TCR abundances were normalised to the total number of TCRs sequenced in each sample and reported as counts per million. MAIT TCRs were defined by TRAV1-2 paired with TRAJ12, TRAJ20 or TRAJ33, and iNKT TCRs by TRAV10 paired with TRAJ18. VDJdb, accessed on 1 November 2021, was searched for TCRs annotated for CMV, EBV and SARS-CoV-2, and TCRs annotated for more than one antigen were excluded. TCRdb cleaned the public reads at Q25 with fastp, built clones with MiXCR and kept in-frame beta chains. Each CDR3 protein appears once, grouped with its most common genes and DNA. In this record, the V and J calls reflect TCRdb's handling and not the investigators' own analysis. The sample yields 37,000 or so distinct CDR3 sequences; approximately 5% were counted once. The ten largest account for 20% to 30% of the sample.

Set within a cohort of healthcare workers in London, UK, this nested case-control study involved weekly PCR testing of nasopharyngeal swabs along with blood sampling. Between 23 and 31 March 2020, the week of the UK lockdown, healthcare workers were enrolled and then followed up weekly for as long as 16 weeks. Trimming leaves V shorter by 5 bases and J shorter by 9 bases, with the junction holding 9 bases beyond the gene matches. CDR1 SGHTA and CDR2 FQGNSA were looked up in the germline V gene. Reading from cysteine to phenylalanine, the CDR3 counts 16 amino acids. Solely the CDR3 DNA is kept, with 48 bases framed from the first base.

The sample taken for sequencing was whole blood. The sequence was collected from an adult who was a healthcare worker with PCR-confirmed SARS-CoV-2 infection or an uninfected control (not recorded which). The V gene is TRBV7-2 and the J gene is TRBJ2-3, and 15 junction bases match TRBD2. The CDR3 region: CASSPRTSGGAGTQYF. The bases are TGTGCCAGCAGCCCCCGGACTAGCGGGGGGGCGGGAACGCAGTATTTT.